Sequencing of this T cell receptor beta chain was carried out in a study of blood T cell repertoires in COVID-19. About the study: Acute and convalescent COVID-19 specimens originated in the United States, Italy and Spain. Sample material is recorded as cDNA or gDNA derived from T cells, B-cell-depleted T cells, or PBMCs.

Original processing notes: Counts of nucleated cells, estimated from reference gene primer amplification, were obtained. Method: immunoSEQ multiplex PCR; TCRdb's copy keeps in-frame clones and lacks some. The V and J calls and the clone size are those of that table, but D and trimming were determined from the DNA. The sample has about 480,000 clones, less than 90% seen once. Germline assignment: CDR1 SGHRS and CDR2 YFSETQ. This CDR3 spans 15 amino acids. V lost 7 bases, J lost 3 bases, and 18 bases lay in between. Sequenced input: PBMCs or T cells enriched from blood (not recorded which). The chain carries TRBV5-1 and TRBJ2-3; tentative D call: TRBD1 (6 bases). This clonotype was sampled from a woman between 55 and 75 years old who had recovered from COVID-19. The CDR3 spells CASEEGYRVTDTQYF. The DNA for the CDR3 is TGCGCCAGCGAAGAGGGATACAGGGTGACAGATACGCAGTATTTT.